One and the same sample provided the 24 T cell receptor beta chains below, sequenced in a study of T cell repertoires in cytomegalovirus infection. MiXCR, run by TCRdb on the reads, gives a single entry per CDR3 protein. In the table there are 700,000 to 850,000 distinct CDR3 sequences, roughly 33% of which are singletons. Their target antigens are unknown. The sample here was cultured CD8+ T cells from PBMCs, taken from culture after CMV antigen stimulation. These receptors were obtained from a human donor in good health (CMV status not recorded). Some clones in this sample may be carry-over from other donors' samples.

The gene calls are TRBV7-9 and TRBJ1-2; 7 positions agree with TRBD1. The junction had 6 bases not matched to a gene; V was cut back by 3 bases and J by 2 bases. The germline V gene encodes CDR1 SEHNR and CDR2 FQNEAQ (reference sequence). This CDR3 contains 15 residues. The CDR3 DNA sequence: TGTGCCAGCAGCTTGCCGGGGACAGAGAACTATGGCTACACCTTC. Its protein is CASSLPGTENYGYTF.

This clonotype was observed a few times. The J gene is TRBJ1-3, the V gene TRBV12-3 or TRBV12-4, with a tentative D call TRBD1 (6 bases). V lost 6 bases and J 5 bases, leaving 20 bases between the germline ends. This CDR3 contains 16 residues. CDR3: CASSPGGGARRNTIYF. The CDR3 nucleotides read TGTGCCAGCAGCCCCGGTGGGGGGGCGCGGAGAAACACCATATATTTT.

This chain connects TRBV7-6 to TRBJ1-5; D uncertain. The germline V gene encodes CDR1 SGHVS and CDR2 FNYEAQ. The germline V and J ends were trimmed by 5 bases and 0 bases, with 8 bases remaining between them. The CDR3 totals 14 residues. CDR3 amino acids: CASSVSSSNQPQHF. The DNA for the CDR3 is TGTGCCAGCAGCGTCAGTAGTAGCAATCAGCCCCAGCATTTT. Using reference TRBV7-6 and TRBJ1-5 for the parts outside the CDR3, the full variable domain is GAGVSQSPRYKVTKRGQDVALRCDPISGHVSLYWYRQALGQGPEFLTYFNYEAQQDKSGLPNDRFSAERPEGSISTLTIQRTEQRDSAMYRCASSVSSSNQPQHFGDGTRLSIL.

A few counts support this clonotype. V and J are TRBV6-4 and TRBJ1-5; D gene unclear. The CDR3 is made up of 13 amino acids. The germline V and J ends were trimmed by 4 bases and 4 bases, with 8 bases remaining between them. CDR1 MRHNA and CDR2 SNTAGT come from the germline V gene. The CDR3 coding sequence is TGTGCCAGCAGTGGAGGGAAAAATCAGCCCCAGCATTTT. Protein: CASSGGKNQPQHF.

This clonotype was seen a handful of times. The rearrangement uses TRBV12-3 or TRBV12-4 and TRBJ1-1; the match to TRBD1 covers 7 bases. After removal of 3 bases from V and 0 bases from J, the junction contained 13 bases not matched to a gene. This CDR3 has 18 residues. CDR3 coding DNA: TGTGCCAGCAGTTTTTTAATAGTAGGCGGACAGGTGAACACTGAAGCTTTCTTT. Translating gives CASSFLIVGGQVNTEAFF.

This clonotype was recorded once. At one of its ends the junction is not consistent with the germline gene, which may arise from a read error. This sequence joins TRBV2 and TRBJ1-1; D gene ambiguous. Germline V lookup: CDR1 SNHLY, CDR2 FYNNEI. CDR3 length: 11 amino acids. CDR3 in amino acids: CASSGNSEAFF. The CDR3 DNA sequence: TGTGCCAGCAGTGGTAACAGTGAAGCTTTCTTT.

DNA for the CDR3: TGTGCCAGCACCTACACGCACAATGAGCAGTTCTTC. Protein product: CASTYTHNEQFF. The V gene is TRBV11-2, the J gene TRBJ2-1; unclear D gene. CDR3 length: 12 amino acids. Germline assignment: CDR1 SGHAT and CDR2 FQNNGV. The V end was cut by 7 bases, the J end by 5 bases, with 9 bases between.

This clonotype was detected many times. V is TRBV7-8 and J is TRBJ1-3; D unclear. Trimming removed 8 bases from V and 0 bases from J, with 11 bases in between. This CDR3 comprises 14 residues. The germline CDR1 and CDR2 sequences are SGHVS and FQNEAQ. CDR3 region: CASFPRFSGNTIYF. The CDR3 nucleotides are TGTGCCAGCTTCCCTCGGTTCTCTGGAAACACCATATATTTT.

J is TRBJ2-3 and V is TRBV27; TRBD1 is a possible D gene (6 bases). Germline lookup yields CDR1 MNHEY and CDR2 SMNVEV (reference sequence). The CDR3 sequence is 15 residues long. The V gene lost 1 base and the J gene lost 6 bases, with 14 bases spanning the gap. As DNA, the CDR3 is TGTGCCAGCAGTTTATGGGGGCCTCGCAGGGATACGCAGTATTTT. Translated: CASSLWGPRRDTQYF.

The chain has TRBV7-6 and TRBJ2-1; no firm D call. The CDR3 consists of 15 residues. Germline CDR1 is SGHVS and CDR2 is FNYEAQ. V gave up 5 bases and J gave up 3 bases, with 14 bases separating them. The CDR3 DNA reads TGTGCCAGCAGCCCCGGCTGGGGTAACTACAATGAGCAGTTCTTC. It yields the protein CASSPGWGNYNEQFF.

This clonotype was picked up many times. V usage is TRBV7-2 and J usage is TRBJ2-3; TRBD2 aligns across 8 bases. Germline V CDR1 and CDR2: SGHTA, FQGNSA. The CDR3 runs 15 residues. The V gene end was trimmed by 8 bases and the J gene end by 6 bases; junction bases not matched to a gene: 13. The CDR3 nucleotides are TGTGCCAGCTCTACTAGCGGTATTTCCCGGGATACGCAGTATTTT. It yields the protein CASSTSGISRDTQYF.

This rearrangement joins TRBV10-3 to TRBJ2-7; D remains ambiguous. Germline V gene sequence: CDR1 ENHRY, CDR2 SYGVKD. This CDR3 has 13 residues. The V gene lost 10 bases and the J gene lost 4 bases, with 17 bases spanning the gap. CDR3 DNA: TGTGCCACCAACCCGGCGGATTCGTACGAGCAGTACGTC. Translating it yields CATNPADSYEQYV.

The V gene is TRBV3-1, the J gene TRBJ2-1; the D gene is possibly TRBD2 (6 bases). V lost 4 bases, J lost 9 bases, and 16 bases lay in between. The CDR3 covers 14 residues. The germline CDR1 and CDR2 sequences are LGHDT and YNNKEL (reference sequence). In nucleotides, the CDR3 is TGTGCCAGCAGCCTCAAATTTTACGGGAGTGAGCAGTTCTTC. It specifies CASSLKFYGSEQFF.

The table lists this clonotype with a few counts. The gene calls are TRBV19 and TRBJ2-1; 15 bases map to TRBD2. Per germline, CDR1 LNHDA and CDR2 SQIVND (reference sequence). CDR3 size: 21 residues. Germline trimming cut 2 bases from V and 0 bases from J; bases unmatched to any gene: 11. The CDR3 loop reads CASSIRSQGLAGGSSYNEQFF. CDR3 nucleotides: TGTGCCAGTAGTATAAGGAGTCAGGGACTAGCGGGGGGTAGCTCCTACAATGAGCAGTTCTTC.

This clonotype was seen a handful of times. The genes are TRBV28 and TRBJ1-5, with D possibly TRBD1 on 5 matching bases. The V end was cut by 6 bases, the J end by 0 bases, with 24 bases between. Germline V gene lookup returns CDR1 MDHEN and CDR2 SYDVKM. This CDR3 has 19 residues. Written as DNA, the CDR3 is TGTGCCAGCAGGACACCCTACAGGCGCTCTGGTTATAGCAATCAGCCCCAGCATTTT. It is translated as CASRTPYRRSGYSNQPQHF.

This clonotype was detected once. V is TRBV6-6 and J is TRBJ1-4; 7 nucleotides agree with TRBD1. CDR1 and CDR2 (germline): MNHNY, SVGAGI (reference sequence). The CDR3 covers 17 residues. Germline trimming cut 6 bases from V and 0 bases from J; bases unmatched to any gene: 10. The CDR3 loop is CASRDTTQGATNEKLFF. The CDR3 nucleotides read TGTGCCAGCAGGGATACCACCCAGGGGGCAACTAATGAAAAACTGTTTTTT.

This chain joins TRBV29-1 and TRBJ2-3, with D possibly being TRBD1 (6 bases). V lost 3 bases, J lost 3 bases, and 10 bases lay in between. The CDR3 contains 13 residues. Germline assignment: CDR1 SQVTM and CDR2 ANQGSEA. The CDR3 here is CSVEGAVTDTQYF. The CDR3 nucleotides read TGCAGCGTTGAGGGGGCAGTGACAGATACGCAGTATTTT.

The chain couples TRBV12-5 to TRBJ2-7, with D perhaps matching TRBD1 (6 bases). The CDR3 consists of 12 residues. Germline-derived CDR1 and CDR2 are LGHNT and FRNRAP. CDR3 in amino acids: CQSSIGGYEQYV. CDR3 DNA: TGTCAAAGTAGTATAGGGGGCTACGAGCAGTACGTC.

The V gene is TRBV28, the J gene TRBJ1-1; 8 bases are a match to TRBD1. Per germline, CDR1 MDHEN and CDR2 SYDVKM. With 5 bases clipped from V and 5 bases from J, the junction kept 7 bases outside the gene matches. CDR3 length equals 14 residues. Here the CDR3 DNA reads TGTGCCAGCAGTCCCATCAGGGGGCAAACTGAAGCTTTCTTT. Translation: CASSPIRGQTEAFF.

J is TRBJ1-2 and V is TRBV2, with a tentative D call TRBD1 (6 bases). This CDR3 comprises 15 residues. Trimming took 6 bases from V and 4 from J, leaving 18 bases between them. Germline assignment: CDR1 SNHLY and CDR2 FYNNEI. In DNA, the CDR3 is TGTGCCAGCAGCGCTAGGGACAACCGGGGCTATGGCTACACCTTC. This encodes CASSARDNRGYGYTF.

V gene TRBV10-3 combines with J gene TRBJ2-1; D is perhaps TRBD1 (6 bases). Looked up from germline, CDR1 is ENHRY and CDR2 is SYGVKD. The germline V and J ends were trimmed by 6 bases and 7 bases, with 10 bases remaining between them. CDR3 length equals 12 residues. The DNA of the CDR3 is TGTGCCATCAGGACAGGTCAGAATGAGCAGTTCTTC. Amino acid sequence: CAIRTGQNEQFF.

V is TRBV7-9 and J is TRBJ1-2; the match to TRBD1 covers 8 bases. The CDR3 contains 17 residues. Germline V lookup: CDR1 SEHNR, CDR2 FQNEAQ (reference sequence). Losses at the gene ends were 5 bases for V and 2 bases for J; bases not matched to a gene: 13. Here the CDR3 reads CASSIPTGQGSNYGYTF. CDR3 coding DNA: TGTGCCAGCAGCATACCAACTGGACAGGGATCAAACTATGGCTACACCTTC.

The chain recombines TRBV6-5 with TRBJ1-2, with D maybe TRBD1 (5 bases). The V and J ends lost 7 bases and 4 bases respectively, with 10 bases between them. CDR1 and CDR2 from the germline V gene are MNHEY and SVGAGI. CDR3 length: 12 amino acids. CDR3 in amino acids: CASMEGTYGYTF. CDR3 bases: TGTGCCAGCATGGAAGGGACCTATGGCTACACCTTC.

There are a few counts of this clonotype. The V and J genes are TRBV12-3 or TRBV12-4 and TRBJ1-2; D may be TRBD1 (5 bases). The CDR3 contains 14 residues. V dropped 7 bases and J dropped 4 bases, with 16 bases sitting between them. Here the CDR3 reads CASTGEGAVYGYTF. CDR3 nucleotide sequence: TGTGCCAGCACCGGAGAAGGGGCCGTCTATGGCTACACCTTC.